This TCR beta chain derives from a study of cytomegalovirus exposure and HLA in healthy donors. Germline V gives CDR1 MNHEY, CDR2 SVGAGI. V lost 8 bases and J lost 7; bases outside the gene matches: 7. The length of the CDR3 is 14 residues. Notes on the study in general: Reportedly, diagnosis of cytomegalovirus status by the classifier showed high specificity and sensitivity. The study listed 150 to 200 cytomegalovirus-associated TCR beta chains. Confirmation was obtained in vitro that a few CMV-associated chains are specific for CMV antigens. The study found most TCR sequences rare, yet found some public TCRs in many donors.

The table came from immunoSEQ multiplex PCR; TCRdb's copy has only in-frame clones and leaves some out. There are 150,000 to 200,000 clones in the sample; roughly 82% occur only once, and around an eighth lies in the top ten. As concerns this clone: Its cognate antigen is unknown.

J is TRBJ1-5 and V is TRBV6-5; 11 bases are shared with TRBD1. The source of this sequence is a woman aged 25 to 39 in good health and CMV-seropositive. Sequencing used PBMCs. CDR3 sequence reads: CASGPDRGHQPQHF. For the CDR3, the DNA is TGTGCCAGCGGCCCGGACAGGGGGCACCAGCCCCAGCATTTT.